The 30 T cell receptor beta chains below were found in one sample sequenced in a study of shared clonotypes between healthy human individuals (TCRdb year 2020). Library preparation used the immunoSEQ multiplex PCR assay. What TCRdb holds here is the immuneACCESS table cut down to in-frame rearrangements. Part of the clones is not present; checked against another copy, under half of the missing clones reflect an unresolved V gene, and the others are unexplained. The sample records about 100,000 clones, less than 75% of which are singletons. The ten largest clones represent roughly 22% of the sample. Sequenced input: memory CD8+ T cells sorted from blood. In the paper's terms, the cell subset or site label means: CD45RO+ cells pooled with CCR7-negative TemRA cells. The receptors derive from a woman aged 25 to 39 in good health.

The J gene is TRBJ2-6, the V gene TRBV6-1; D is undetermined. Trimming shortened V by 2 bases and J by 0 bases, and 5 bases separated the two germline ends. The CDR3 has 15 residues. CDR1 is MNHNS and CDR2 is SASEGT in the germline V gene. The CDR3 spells CASSESVSGANVLTF. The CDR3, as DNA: TGTGCCAGCAGTGAATCTGTCTCTGGGGCCAACGTCCTGACTTTC.

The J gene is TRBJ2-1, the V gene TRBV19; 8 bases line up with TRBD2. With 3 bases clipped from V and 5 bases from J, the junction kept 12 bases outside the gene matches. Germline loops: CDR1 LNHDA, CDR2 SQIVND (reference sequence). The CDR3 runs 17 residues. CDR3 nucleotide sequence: TGTGCCAGTAGTATTCGAGCAGCGGGAGCGTCTAACAATGAGCAGTTCTTC. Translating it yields CASSIRAAGASNNEQFF.

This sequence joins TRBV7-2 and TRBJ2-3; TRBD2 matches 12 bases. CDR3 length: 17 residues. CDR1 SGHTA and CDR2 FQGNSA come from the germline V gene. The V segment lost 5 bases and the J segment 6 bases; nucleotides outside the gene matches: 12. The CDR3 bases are TGTGCCAGCAGCCTCGCCCCAGGACTAGCGGGATCGGATACGCAGTATTTT. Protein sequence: CASSLAPGLAGSDTQYF.

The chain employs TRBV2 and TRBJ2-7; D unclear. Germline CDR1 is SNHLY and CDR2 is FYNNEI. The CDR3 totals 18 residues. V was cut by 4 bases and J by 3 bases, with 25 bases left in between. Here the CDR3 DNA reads TGTGCCAGCAGTGCCCTCCTAGGACGGCTACTCTGGGACTACGAGCAGTACTTC. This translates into CASSALLGRLLWDYEQYF.

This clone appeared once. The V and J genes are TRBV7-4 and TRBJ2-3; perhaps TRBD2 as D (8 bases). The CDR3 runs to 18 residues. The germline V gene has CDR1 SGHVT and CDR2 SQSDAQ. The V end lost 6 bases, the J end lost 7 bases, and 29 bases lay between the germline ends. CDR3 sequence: CASRTEREYQGVVNTQYF. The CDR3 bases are TGTGCCAGCAGAACCGAGCGGGAGTATCAGGGGGTGGTCAATACGCAGTATTTT.

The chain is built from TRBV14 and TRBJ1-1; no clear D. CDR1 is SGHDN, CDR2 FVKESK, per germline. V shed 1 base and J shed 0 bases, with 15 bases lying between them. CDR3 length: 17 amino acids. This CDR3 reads CASSQGPTWFLNTEAFF. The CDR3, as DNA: TGTGCCAGCAGCCAAGGACCGACCTGGTTTCTGAACACTGAAGCTTTCTTT.

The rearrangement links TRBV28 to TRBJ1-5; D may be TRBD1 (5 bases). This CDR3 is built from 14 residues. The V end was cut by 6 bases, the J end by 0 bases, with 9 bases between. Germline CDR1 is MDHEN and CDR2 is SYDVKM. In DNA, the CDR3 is TGTGCCAGCAGACCAGACAGTAGCAATCAGCCCCAGCATTTT. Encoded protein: CASRPDSSNQPQHF.

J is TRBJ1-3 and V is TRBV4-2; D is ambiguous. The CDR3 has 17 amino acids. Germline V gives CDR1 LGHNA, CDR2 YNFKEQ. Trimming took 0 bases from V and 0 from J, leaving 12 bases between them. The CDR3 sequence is CASSQDPQLVSGNTIYF. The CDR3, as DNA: TGTGCCAGCAGCCAAGATCCACAGCTGGTCTCTGGAAACACCATATATTTT.

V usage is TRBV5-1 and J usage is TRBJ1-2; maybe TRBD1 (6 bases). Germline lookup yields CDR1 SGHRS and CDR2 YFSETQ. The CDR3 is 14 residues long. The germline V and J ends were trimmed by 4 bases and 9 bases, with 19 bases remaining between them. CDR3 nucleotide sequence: TGCGCCAGCAGCCCAGGAACAAACACAGGGAGCTACACCTTC. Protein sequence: CASSPGTNTGSYTF.

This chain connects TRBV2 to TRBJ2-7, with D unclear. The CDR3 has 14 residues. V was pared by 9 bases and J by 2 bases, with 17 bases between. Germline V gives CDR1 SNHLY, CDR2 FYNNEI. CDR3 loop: CASKILLYPYEQYF. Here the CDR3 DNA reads TGTGCCAGTAAGATTTTACTGTATCCCTACGAGCAGTACTTC.

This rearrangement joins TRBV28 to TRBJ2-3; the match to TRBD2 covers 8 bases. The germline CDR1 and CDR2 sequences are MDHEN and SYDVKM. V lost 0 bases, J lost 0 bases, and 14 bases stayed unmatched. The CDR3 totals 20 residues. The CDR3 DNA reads TGTGCCAGCAGTTTATGCCTCCTGAGCGGGAGTCGGAATAGCACAGATACGCAGTATTTT. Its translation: CASSLCLLSGSRNSTDTQYF.

This chain's CDR3 is CASSLGLDPYEQYF. CDR3 nucleotide sequence: TGTGCCAGCAGCTTGGGGCTGGACCCCTACGAGCAGTACTTC. J is TRBJ2-7 and V is TRBV5-6; D remains ambiguous. CDR1 SGHDT and CDR2 YYEEEE come from the germline V gene. Between the trimmed V and J ends, which lost 0 bases and 2 bases, there was a span of 9 bases. The CDR3 has 14 residues.

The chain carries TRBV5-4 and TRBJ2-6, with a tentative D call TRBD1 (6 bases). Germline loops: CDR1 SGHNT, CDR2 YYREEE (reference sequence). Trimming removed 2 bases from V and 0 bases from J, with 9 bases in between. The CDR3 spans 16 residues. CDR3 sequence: CASSFGQPSGANVLTF. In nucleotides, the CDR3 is TGTGCCAGCAGCTTCGGACAGCCCTCTGGGGCCAACGTCCTGACTTTC.

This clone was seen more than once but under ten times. The CDR3 protein is CASSLVSGYEQYF. CDR3 DNA: TGCGCCAGCAGCTTGGTTTCGGGGTACGAGCAGTACTTC. This chain links TRBV5-1 with TRBJ2-7; weak D call: TRBD2 (5 bases). This CDR3 has 13 residues. CDR1 SGHRS and CDR2 YFSETQ come from the germline V gene. Trimming removed 0 bases from V and 4 bases from J, with 8 bases in between.

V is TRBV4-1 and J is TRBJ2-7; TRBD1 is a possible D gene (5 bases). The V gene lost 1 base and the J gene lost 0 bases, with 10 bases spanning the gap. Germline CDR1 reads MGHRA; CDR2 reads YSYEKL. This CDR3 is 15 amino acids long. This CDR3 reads CASSQGSQGSYEQYF. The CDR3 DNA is TGCGCCAGCAGCCAAGGTTCGCAGGGCTCCTACGAGCAGTACTTC.

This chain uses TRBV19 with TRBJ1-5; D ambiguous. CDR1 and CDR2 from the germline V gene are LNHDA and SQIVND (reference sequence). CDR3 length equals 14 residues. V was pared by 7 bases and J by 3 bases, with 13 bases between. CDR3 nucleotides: TGTGCCAGTAAGGTGGACGGATCCAATCAGCCCCAGCATTTT. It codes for CASKVDGSNQPQHF.

DNA for the CDR3: TGTGCCAGCAGCCTACTAGTTGTCGAGCAGTACTTC. Translated: CASSLLVVEQYF. This chain links TRBV5-5 with TRBJ2-7, with a possible D match to TRBD2 (5 bases). Germline V CDR1 and CDR2: SGHKS, YYEKEE (reference sequence). V was cut by 4 bases and J by 6 bases, with 11 bases left in between. The CDR3 is 12 residues long.

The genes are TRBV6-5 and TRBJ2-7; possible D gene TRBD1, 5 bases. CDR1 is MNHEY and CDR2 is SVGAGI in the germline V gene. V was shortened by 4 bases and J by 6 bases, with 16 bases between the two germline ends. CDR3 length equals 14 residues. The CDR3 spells CASSSSPGFREQYF. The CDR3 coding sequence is TGTGCCAGCAGTTCATCCCCAGGGTTTCGCGAGCAGTACTTC.

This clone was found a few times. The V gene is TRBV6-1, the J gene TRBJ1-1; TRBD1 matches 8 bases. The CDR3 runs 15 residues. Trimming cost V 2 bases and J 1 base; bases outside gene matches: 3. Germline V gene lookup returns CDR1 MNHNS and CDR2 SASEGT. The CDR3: CASSEKTGENTEAFF. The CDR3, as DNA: TGTGCCAGCAGTGAAAAGACAGGGGAGAACACTGAAGCTTTCTTT.

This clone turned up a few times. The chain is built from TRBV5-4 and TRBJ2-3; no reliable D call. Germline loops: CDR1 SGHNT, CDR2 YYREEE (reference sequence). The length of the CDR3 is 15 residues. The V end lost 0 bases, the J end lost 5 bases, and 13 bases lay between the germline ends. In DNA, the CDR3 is TGTGCCAGCAGCTTGGCTCGCAGCCTGGGAGATACGCAGTATTTT. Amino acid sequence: CASSLARSLGDTQYF.

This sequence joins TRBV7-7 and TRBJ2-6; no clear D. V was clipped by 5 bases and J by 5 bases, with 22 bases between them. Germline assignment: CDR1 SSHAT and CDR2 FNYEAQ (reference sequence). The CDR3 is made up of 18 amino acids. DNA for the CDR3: TGTGCCAGCAGCGCTAGAGGAGTGCCACAAAGTCGGGCCAACGTCCTGACTTTC. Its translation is CASSARGVPQSRANVLTF.

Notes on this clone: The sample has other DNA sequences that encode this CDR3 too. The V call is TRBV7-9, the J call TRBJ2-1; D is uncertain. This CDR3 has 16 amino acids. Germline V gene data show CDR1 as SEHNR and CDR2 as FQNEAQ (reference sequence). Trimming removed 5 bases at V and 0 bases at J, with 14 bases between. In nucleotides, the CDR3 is TGTGCCAGCAGCCCCCGTGGCGGAAGCTCCTACAATGAGCAGTTCTTC. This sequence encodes CASSPRGGSSYNEQFF.

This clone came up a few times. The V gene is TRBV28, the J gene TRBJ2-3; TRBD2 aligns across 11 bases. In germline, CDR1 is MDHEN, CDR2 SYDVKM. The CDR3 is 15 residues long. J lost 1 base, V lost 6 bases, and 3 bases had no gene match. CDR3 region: CASRLAGEGTDTQYF. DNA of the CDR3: TGTGCCAGCAGACTAGCGGGAGAGGGCACAGATACGCAGTATTTT.

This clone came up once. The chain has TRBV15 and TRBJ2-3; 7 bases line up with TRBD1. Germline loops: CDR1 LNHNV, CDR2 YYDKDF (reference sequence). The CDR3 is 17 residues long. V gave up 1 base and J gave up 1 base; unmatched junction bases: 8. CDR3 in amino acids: CATSRVYGQDGTDTQYF. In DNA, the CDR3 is TGTGCCACCAGCAGAGTTTATGGACAGGACGGCACAGATACGCAGTATTTT.

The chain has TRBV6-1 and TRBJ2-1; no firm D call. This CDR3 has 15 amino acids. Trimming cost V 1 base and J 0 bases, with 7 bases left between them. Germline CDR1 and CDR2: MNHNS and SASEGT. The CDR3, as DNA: TGTGCCAGCAGTGAAGTCCACGGCTCCTACAATGAGCAGTTCTTC. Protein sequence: CASSEVHGSYNEQFF.

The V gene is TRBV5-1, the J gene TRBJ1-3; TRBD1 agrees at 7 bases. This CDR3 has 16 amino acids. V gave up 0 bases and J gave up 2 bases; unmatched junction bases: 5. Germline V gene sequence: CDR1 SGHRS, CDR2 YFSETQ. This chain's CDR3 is CASSLGQGPTGNTIYF. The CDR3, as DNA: TGCGCCAGCAGCTTGGGACAGGGCCCAACTGGAAACACCATATATTTT. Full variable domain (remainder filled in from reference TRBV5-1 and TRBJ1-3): KAGVTQTPRYLIKTRGQQVTLSCSPISGHRSVSWYQQTPGQGLQFLFEYFSETQRNKGNFPGRFSGRQFSNSRSEMNVSTLELGDSALYLCASSLGQGPTGNTIYFGEGSWLTVV.

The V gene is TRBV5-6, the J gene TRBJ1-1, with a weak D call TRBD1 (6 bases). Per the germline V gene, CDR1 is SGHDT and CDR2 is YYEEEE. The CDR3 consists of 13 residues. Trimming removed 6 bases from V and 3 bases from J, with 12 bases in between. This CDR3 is CASTSTGYTEAFF. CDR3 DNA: TGTGCCAGCACCTCAACAGGGTACACTGAAGCTTTCTTT. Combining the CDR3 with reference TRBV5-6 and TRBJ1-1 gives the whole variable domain DAGVTQSPTHLIKTRGQQVTLRCSPKSGHDTVSWYQQALGQGPQFIFQYYEEEERQRGNFPDRFSGHQFPNYSSELNVNALLLGDSALYLCASTSTGYTEAFFGQGTRLTVV.

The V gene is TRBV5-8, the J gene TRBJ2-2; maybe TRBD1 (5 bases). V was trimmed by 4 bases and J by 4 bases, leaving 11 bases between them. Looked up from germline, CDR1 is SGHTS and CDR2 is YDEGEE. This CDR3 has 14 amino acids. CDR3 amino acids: CASSLQGSTGELFF. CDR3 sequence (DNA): TGTGCCAGCAGCCTCCAGGGAAGCACCGGGGAGCTGTTTTTT. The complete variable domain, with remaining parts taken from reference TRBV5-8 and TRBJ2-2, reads EAGVTQSPTHLIKTRGQQATLRCSPISGHTSVYWYQQALGLGLQFLLWYDEGEERNRGNFPPRFSGRQFPNYSSELNVNALELEDSALYLCASSLQGSTGELFFGEGSRLTVL.

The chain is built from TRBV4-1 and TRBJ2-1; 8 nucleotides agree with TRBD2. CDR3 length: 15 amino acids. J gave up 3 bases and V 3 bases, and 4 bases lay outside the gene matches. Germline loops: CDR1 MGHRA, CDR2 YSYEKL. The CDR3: CASSHGTSLYNEQFF. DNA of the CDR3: TGCGCCAGCAGCCACGGGACTAGTCTCTACAATGAGCAGTTCTTC.

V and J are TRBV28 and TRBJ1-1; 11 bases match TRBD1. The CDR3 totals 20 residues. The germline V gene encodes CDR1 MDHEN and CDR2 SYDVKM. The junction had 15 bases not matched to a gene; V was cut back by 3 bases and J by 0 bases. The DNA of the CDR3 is TGTGCCAGCAGTTTCCTCGCAGACCGGGACAGGGGGTTCATGAACACTGAAGCTTTCTTT. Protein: CASSFLADRDRGFMNTEAFF.